The sequence of this T cell receptor (beta chain) was determined in a study of beta chain features in type 1 diabetes. This clone has at least ten counts. Its antigen is as yet unknown. It was via CD45RO/CCR7/CD25/CD127/CD95/CD27 that CD4+ naive, central memory, regulatory and stem cell-like memory cells were sorted. The length of the CDR3 is 12 residues. Trimming stripped 1 base from V and 7 bases from J, with 6 bases between. In germline, CDR1 is MNHNS, CDR2 SASEGT. Study conclusions and caveats: Any PCR bias toward short templates would affect both groups alike. TCRB CDR3 length was moderately but significantly reduced in all four CD4+ subsets of Type 1 diabetes patients.

Isolated RNA was reverse transcribed in full, so expressed TCRB transcripts were sequenced. Clones were read by immunoSEQ multiplex PCR, and TCRdb kept only the in-frame ones, dropping some. Among more than 120,000 clones listed, more than 10% were seen once. The V call is TRBV6-1, the J call TRBJ2-3; possible D gene TRBD1, 5 bases. The source is a man aged 18 to 30 with type 1 diabetes. Material for sequencing was central memory CD4+ T cells from blood. This CDR3 is CASSEGQHTQYF. Here the CDR3 DNA reads TGTGCCAGCAGTGAAGGACAGCATACGCAGTATTTT.